These T cell receptor beta chains were read from a single sample in a study of blood T cell repertoires in COVID-19. Sequencing was performed with immunoSEQ multiplex PCR; in TCRdb, only in-frame clones are kept and a portion is missing. This table holds roughly 240,000 clones, 82% found once. The sample taken for sequencing was peripheral blood. The receptors were gathered from a woman in her 70s with acute or convalescent COVID-19. Both conserved end residues are part of each CDR3. The order of the fields is D gene, CDR3 length, V gene, J gene, clone size, CDR3 protein, CDR3 DNA. A D gene is named only where the DNA matches it firmly. Size values are once, few and many counts, or a class for expanded clones, and some rows have none.

d_gene: NA; len: 16; v_gene: TRBV3-1/TRBV3-2; j_gene: TRBJ1-5; abundance: NA; CDR3aa: CASSPDGGYSNQPQHF; CDR3nt: TGTGCCAGCAGCCCAGACGGGGGTTATAGCAATCAGCCCCAGCATTTT
d_gene: NA; len: 15; v_gene: TRBV11-3; j_gene: TRBJ2-2; abundance: NA; CDR3aa: CASSSQTDNTGELFF; CDR3nt: TGTGCCAGCAGCTCCCAGACAGATAACACCGGGGAGCTGTTTTTT
d_gene: NA; len: 12; v_gene: TRBV30; j_gene: TRBJ1-2; abundance: once; CDR3aa: CAWNRLTHGYTF; CDR3nt: TGTGCCTGGAACAGGCTTACCCATGGCTACACCTTC
d_gene: NA; len: 13; v_gene: TRBV11-1; j_gene: TRBJ2-2; abundance: once; CDR3aa: CASSFVAAGELFF; CDR3nt: TGTGCCAGCAGCTTTGTTGCGGCCGGGGAGCTGTTTTTT
d_gene: NA; len: 14; v_gene: TRBV19; j_gene: TRBJ1-2; abundance: once; CDR3aa: CASSTGTSNYGYTF; CDR3nt: TGTGCCAGTAGTACAGGGACTAGTAACTATGGCTACACCTTC
d_gene: TRBD1; len: 15; v_gene: TRBV28; j_gene: TRBJ2-7; abundance: NA; CDR3aa: CASVPGQGPSYEQYF; CDR3nt: TGTGCCAGCGTACCCGGACAGGGCCCATCCTACGAGCAGTACTTC
d_gene: TRBD1; len: 17; v_gene: TRBV24-1; j_gene: TRBJ2-1; abundance: NA; CDR3aa: CATSDFYSGRGPNEQFF; CDR3nt: TGTGCCACCAGTGATTTTTACAGCGGCAGGGGGCCGAATGAGCAGTTCTTC
d_gene: TRBD1; len: 15; v_gene: TRBV6-6; j_gene: TRBJ1-5; abundance: once; CDR3aa: CASSSPGQGFQPQHF; CDR3nt: TGTGCCAGCAGTTCCCCGGGACAGGGCTTTCAGCCCCAGCATTTT
d_gene: NA; len: 14; v_gene: TRBV6-5; j_gene: TRBJ1-4; abundance: NA; CDR3aa: CASSYSYREEKLFF; CDR3nt: TGTGCCAGCAGTTACTCGTACAGGGAGGAAAAACTGTTTTTT
d_gene: NA; len: 15; v_gene: TRBV4-3; j_gene: TRBJ1-1; abundance: NA; CDR3aa: CASSQDLAVQVEAFF; CDR3nt: TGCGCCAGCAGCCAAGATTTGGCCGTGCAGGTTGAAGCTTTCTTT
d_gene: NA; len: 15; v_gene: TRBV7-8; j_gene: TRBJ1-5; abundance: NA; CDR3aa: CASSLERNSNQPQHF; CDR3nt: TGTGCCAGCAGCTTAGAGCGAAATAGCAATCAGCCCCAGCATTTT
d_gene: TRBD1; len: 15; v_gene: TRBV3-1/TRBV3-2; j_gene: TRBJ1-1; abundance: NA; CDR3aa: CASSQRTGRSSEAFF; CDR3nt: TGTGCCAGCAGCCAGAGGACAGGCCGTTCAAGCGAAGCTTTCTTT
d_gene: NA; len: 13; v_gene: TRBV24-1; j_gene: TRBJ1-1; abundance: few; CDR3aa: CATSDLTGRQAFF; CDR3nt: TGTGCCACCAGTGATTTAACCGGGAGGCAAGCTTTCTTT
d_gene: TRBD1; len: 15; v_gene: TRBV4-1; j_gene: TRBJ1-2; abundance: NA; CDR3aa: CASSQILRGRNGYTF; CDR3nt: TGCGCCAGCAGCCAAATTTTGAGGGGGCGAAATGGCTACACCTTC
d_gene: NA; len: 15; v_gene: TRBV7-2; j_gene: TRBJ1-1; abundance: NA; CDR3aa: CASSFHSGGHTEAFF; CDR3nt: TGTGCCAGCAGCTTCCATAGCGGGGGCCACACTGAAGCTTTCTTT
d_gene: NA; len: 13; v_gene: TRBV3-1/TRBV3-2; j_gene: TRBJ1-2; abundance: once; CDR3aa: CASSQGGLAGYTF; CDR3nt: TGTGCCAGCAGCCAAGGGGGGCTCGCTGGCTACACCTTC
d_gene: TRBD1; len: 14; v_gene: TRBV19; j_gene: TRBJ1-5; abundance: NA; CDR3aa: CASLDRAGNQPQHF; CDR3nt: TGTGCCAGTTTGGACAGGGCGGGCAATCAGCCCCAGCATTTT
d_gene: TRBD1; len: 15; v_gene: TRBV7-2; j_gene: TRBJ1-2; abundance: NA; CDR3aa: CASSLLGQGIYGYTF; CDR3nt: TGTGCCAGCAGCTTATTGGGACAGGGGATCTATGGCTACACCTTC
d_gene: NA; len: 13; v_gene: TRBV7-9; j_gene: TRBJ1-1; abundance: NA; CDR3aa: CASSRNTGSEAFF; CDR3nt: TGTGCCAGCAGCCGTAACACAGGGAGTGAAGCTTTCTTT
d_gene: NA; len: 14; v_gene: TRBV28; j_gene: TRBJ1-5; abundance: NA; CDR3aa: CASSSRQADQPQHF; CDR3nt: TGTGCCAGCAGTTCCAGACAGGCGGATCAGCCCCAGCATTTT
d_gene: TRBD1; len: 14; v_gene: TRBV6-6; j_gene: TRBJ2-1; abundance: NA; CDR3aa: CASSPWDRVNEQFF; CDR3nt: TGTGCCAGCAGTCCCTGGGACAGGGTCAATGAGCAGTTCTTC
d_gene: TRBD2; len: 16; v_gene: TRBV11-2; j_gene: TRBJ2-1; abundance: NA; CDR3aa: CASTPLGRGGYNEQFF; CDR3nt: TGTGCCAGCACCCCCTTGGGACGGGGGGGTTACAATGAGCAGTTCTTC
d_gene: NA; len: 14; v_gene: TRBV6-5; j_gene: TRBJ1-1; abundance: NA; CDR3aa: CASRRQGSNTEAFF; CDR3nt: TGTGCCAGCAGACGCCAGGGGTCGAACACTGAAGCTTTCTTT
d_gene: NA; len: 13; v_gene: TRBV18; j_gene: TRBJ1-5; abundance: NA; CDR3aa: CASSPTRGQPQHF; CDR3nt: TGTGCCAGCTCACCAACGAGGGGGCAGCCCCAGCATTTT
d_gene: TRBD2; len: 15; v_gene: TRBV11-3; j_gene: TRBJ2-1; abundance: NA; CDR3aa: CASSLDSGSGGEQFF; CDR3nt: TGTGCCAGCAGCCTTGACAGCGGATCGGGGGGTGAGCAGTTCTTC
d_gene: TRBD1; len: 15; v_gene: TRBV6-5; j_gene: TRBJ2-1; abundance: NA; CDR3aa: CASVYKGQGAYEQFF; CDR3nt: TGTGCCAGCGTCTATAAGGGACAGGGGGCGTATGAGCAGTTCTTC
d_gene: TRBD1; len: 14; v_gene: TRBV9; j_gene: TRBJ2-7; abundance: NA; CDR3aa: CASSYGQGAYEQYF; CDR3nt: TGTGCCAGCAGCTACGGACAGGGGGCCTACGAGCAGTACTTC
d_gene: NA; len: 18; v_gene: TRBV4-2; j_gene: TRBJ1-5; abundance: NA; CDR3aa: CASSQDFYRVGSYQPQHF; CDR3nt: TGTGCCAGCAGCCAAGATTTTTACAGGGTAGGCTCGTATCAGCCCCAGCATTTT
d_gene: TRBD2; len: 15; v_gene: TRBV7-2; j_gene: TRBJ2-3; abundance: NA; CDR3aa: CASSYQAGGTDTQYF; CDR3nt: TGTGCCAGCAGCTACCAAGCGGGGGGAACAGATACGCAGTATTTT
d_gene: TRBD1; len: 13; v_gene: TRBV6-5; j_gene: TRBJ1-1; abundance: NA; CDR3aa: CASSPPGGFEAFF; CDR3nt: TGTGCCAGCAGTCCGCCAGGGGGCTTTGAAGCTTTCTTT
d_gene: TRBD2; len: 18; v_gene: TRBV18; j_gene: TRBJ2-3; abundance: NA; CDR3aa: CASSPPEGSGGATDTQYF; CDR3nt: TGTGCCAGCTCACCACCGGAAGGTAGCGGGGGGGCCACAGATACGCAGTATTTT
d_gene: TRBD1; len: 17; v_gene: TRBV6-6; j_gene: TRBJ2-6; abundance: once; CDR3aa: CASSRTGSRAGANVLTF; CDR3nt: TGTGCCAGCAGTCGGACAGGCTCCAGGGCTGGGGCCAACGTCCTGACTTTC
d_gene: TRBD1; len: 14; v_gene: TRBV11-3; j_gene: TRBJ2-7; abundance: NA; CDR3aa: CASSSGTGSYEQYF; CDR3nt: TGTGCCAGCAGCTCCGGGACAGGCTCCTACGAGCAGTACTTC
d_gene: TRBD2; len: 16; v_gene: TRBV27; j_gene: TRBJ2-7; abundance: NA; CDR3aa: CASSFLPGLAGDEQYF; CDR3nt: TGTGCCAGCAGTTTCCTGCCGGGACTAGCGGGGGATGAGCAGTACTTC
d_gene: NA; len: 14; v_gene: TRBV7-2; j_gene: TRBJ1-5; abundance: NA; CDR3aa: CASSLGPSGGTQHF; CDR3nt: TGTGCCAGCAGCCTCGGACCTTCCGGGGGGACGCAGCATTTT
d_gene: NA; len: 19; v_gene: TRBV15; j_gene: TRBJ2-7; abundance: NA; CDR3aa: CATSRDPGGRRPSLVEQYF; CDR3nt: TGTGCCACCAGCAGAGACCCGGGGGGCAGACGACCGAGTTTGGTCGAGCAGTACTTC
d_gene: NA; len: 18; v_gene: TRBV7-8; j_gene: TRBJ2-6; abundance: few; CDR3aa: CASSLQGLDFSGANVLTF; CDR3nt: TGTGCCAGCAGCTTACAGGGACTGGATTTCTCTGGGGCCAACGTCCTGACTTTC
d_gene: NA; len: 13; v_gene: TRBV27; j_gene: TRBJ2-1; abundance: NA; CDR3aa: CASRLQGYNEQFF; CDR3nt: TGTGCCAGCAGATTACAGGGCTACAATGAGCAGTTCTTC
d_gene: NA; len: 14; v_gene: TRBV7-2; j_gene: TRBJ2-2; abundance: NA; CDR3aa: CASSPGTSTGELFF; CDR3nt: TGTGCCAGCAGCCCGGGGACATCCACCGGGGAGCTGTTTTTT
d_gene: TRBD1; len: 15; v_gene: TRBV28; j_gene: TRBJ1-2; abundance: once; CDR3aa: CASSTPGQGGYGYTF; CDR3nt: TGTGCCAGCAGCACTCCGGGACAGGGCGGCTATGGCTACACCTTC
d_gene: NA; len: 15; v_gene: TRBV19; j_gene: TRBJ1-3; abundance: NA; CDR3aa: CASSIETASGTTIYF; CDR3nt: TGTGCCAGTAGTATAGAAACCGCTAGCGGAACCACCATATATTTT
d_gene: TRBD1; len: 13; v_gene: TRBV6-5; j_gene: TRBJ2-3; abundance: NA; CDR3aa: CASSQFGTAQQYF; CDR3nt: TGTGCCAGCAGTCAGTTCGGGACAGCGCAGCAGTATTTT
d_gene: TRBD1; len: 15; v_gene: TRBV28; j_gene: TRBJ1-6; abundance: NA; CDR3aa: CASSLLDRENSPLHF; CDR3nt: TGTGCCAGCAGTTTGTTAGACAGGGAAAATTCACCCCTCCACTTT
d_gene: TRBD1; len: 14; v_gene: TRBV6-5; j_gene: TRBJ1-1; abundance: NA; CDR3aa: CASSYGDSNTEAFF; CDR3nt: TGTGCCAGCAGTTACGGGGACAGTAACACTGAAGCTTTCTTT
d_gene: TRBD1; len: 17; v_gene: TRBV5-1; j_gene: TRBJ1-4; abundance: NA; CDR3aa: CASSLQGQGSTNEKLFF; CDR3nt: TGCGCCAGCAGCTTACAGGGACAGGGCTCAACTAATGAAAAACTGTTTTTT
d_gene: TRBD1; len: 12; v_gene: TRBV2; j_gene: TRBJ1-2; abundance: NA; CDR3aa: CASRQGGYGYTF; CDR3nt: TGTGCCAGCAGACAGGGGGGCTATGGCTACACCTTC
d_gene: TRBD1; len: 15; v_gene: TRBV11-2; j_gene: TRBJ1-6; abundance: NA; CDR3aa: CASSFLQGGDSPLHF; CDR3nt: TGTGCCAGCAGCTTTCTACAGGGGGGGGATTCACCCCTCCACTTT
d_gene: NA; len: 15; v_gene: TRBV15; j_gene: TRBJ1-1; abundance: few; CDR3aa: CATSRDLTPGTEAFF; CDR3nt: TGTGCCACCAGCAGAGATTTAACGCCCGGCACTGAAGCTTTCTTT
d_gene: TRBD1; len: 14; v_gene: TRBV2; j_gene: TRBJ1-1; abundance: NA; CDR3aa: CASQTGVMNTEAFF; CDR3nt: TGTGCCAGCCAGACAGGGGTCATGAACACTGAAGCTTTCTTT
d_gene: NA; len: 14; v_gene: TRBV5-1; j_gene: TRBJ1-2; abundance: NA; CDR3aa: CASSLEVGRYGYTF; CDR3nt: TGCGCCAGCAGCTTGGAGGTCGGGAGGTATGGCTACACCTTC
d_gene: TRBD1; len: 14; v_gene: TRBV10-3; j_gene: TRBJ1-1; abundance: NA; CDR3aa: CAIRQGSTDTEAFF; CDR3nt: TGTGCCATTAGACAGGGAAGTACCGACACTGAAGCTTTCTTT
d_gene: TRBD2; len: 14; v_gene: TRBV18; j_gene: TRBJ2-5; abundance: NA; CDR3aa: CASSPGRGGETQYF; CDR3nt: TGTGCCAGCTCACCGGGACGCGGGGGAGAGACCCAGTACTTC
d_gene: TRBD2; len: 16; v_gene: TRBV7-2; j_gene: TRBJ2-7; abundance: few; CDR3aa: CASRRSLAGTNYEQYF; CDR3nt: TGTGCCAGCAGAAGGTCGCTAGCGGGGACAAACTACGAGCAGTACTTC
d_gene: NA; len: 13; v_gene: TRBV2; j_gene: TRBJ2-7; abundance: NA; CDR3aa: CASSEIGAYEQYF; CDR3nt: TGTGCCAGCAGTGAGATCGGGGCCTACGAGCAGTACTTC
d_gene: TRBD2; len: 16; v_gene: TRBV4-1; j_gene: TRBJ2-5; abundance: NA; CDR3aa: CASSPGGTSGEETQYF; CDR3nt: TGCGCCAGCAGCCCAGGGGGGACTAGCGGGGAAGAGACCCAGTACTTC
d_gene: NA; len: 14; v_gene: TRBV30; j_gene: TRBJ1-1; abundance: NA; CDR3aa: CAWSVGRGEPEAFF; CDR3nt: TGTGCCTGGAGTGTAGGCAGGGGTGAACCTGAAGCTTTCTTT
d_gene: TRBD1; len: 14; v_gene: TRBV7-2; j_gene: TRBJ1-1; abundance: NA; CDR3aa: CASSSPQGPAGAFF; CDR3nt: TGTGCCAGCAGCTCTCCACAGGGGCCCGCGGGAGCTTTCTTT
d_gene: TRBD1; len: 16; v_gene: TRBV20-1; j_gene: TRBJ1-1; abundance: NA; CDR3aa: CSASGGQGAVYTEAFF; CDR3nt: TGCAGTGCTAGTGGGGGGCAGGGGGCCGTATATACTGAAGCTTTCTTT